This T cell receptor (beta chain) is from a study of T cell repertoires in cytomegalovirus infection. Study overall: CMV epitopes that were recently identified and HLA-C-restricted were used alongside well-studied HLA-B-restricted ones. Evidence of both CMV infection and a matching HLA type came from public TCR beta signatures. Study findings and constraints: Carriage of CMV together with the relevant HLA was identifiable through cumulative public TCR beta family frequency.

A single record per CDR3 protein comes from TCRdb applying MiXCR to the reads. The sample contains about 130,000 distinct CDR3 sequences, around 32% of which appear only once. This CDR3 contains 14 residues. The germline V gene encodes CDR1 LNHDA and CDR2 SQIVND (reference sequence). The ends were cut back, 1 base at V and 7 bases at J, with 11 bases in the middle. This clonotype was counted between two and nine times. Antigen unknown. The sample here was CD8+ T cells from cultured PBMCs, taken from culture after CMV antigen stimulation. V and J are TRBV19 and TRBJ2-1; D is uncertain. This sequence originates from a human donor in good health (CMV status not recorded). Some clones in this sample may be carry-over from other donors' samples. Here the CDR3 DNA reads TGTGCCAGTAGTATAGTTCTGGGCGCGAATGAGCAGTTCTTC. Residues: CASSIVLGANEQFF.